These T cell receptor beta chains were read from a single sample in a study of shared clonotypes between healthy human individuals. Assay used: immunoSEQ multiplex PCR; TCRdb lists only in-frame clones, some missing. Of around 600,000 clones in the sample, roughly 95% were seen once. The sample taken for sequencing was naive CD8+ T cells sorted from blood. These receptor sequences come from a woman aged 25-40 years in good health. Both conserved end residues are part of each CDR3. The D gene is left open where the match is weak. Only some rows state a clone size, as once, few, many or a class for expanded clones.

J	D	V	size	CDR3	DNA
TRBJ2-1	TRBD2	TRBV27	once	CASSLAGLYNEQFF	TGTGCCAGCAGTTTAGCGGGACTATACAATGAGCAGTTCTTC
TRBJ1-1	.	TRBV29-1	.	CSVVSGRLNTEAFF	TGCAGCGTTGTAAGTGGGCGTCTTAACACTGAAGCTTTCTTT
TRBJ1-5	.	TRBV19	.	CASSIAGPYQPQHF	TGTGCCAGTAGTATAGCTGGGCCGTACCAGCCCCAGCATTTT
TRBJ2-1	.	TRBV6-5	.	CASSYESGYEQFF	TGTGCCAGCAGTTACGAGTCGGGATATGAGCAGTTCTTC
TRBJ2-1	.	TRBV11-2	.	CASNGGVGGRMDYNEQFF	TGTGCCAGCAACGGTGGGGTTGGGGGGAGGATGGATTACAATGAGCAGTTCTTC
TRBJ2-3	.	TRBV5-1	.	CASSLRRADTQYF	TGCGCCAGCAGCCTGAGACGAGCAGATACGCAGTATTTT
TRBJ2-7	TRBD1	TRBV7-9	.	CASSLIDGQGASYEQYF	TGTGCCAGCAGCCTCATTGACGGACAGGGGGCCTCCTACGAGCAGTACTTC
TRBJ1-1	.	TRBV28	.	CASRLLMNTEAFF	TGTGCCAGCAGACTACTTATGAACACTGAAGCTTTCTTT
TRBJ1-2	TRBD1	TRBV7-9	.	CASSLAPGTVYGYTF	TGTGCCAGCAGCTTAGCGCCCGGGACAGTCTATGGCTACACCTTC
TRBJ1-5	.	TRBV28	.	CASSLRHLYNQPQHF	TGTGCCAGCAGTTTAAGGCATTTATACAATCAGCCCCAGCATTTT
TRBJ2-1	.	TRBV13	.	CASNLGRSSYNEQFF	TGTGCCAGCAATTTAGGCCGGAGCTCCTACAATGAGCAGTTCTTC
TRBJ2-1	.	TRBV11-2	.	CASSFPPHPPANEQFF	TGTGCCAGCAGCTTCCCCCCCCATCCCCCCGCCAATGAGCAGTTCTTC
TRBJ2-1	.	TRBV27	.	CASSPRTSDEQFF	TGTGCCAGCAGTCCGAGGACTTCGGATGAGCAGTTCTTC
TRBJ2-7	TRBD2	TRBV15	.	CATMDSGSSYEQYF	TGTGCCACCATGGATAGCGGGAGTTCTTACGAGCAGTACTTC
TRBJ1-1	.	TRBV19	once	CASSIVRGAEAFF	TGTGCCAGTAGTATTGTTCGGGGCGCTGAAGCTTTCTTT
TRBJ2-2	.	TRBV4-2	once	CASSTYRDNTGELFF	TGTGCCAGCAGCACATACAGGGATAACACCGGGGAGCTGTTTTTT
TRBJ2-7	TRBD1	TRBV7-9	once	CASSSGQGPYYEQYF	TGTGCCAGCAGCTCCGGACAGGGCCCGTACTACGAGCAGTACTTC
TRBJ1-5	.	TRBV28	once	CASSLGQPQHF	TGCGCCAGCAGTTTAGGCCAGCCCCAGCATTTT
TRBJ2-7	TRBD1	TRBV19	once	CASAAGQGYEQYF	TGTGCCAGTGCCGCGGGACAGGGCTACGAGCAGTACTTC
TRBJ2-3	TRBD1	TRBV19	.	CASSTQGGWADTQYF	TGTGCCAGTAGTACCCAAGGGGGCTGGGCAGATACGCAGTATTTT
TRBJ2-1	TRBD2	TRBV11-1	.	CASSLGLAHYNEQFF	TGTGCCAGCAGCTTGGGACTAGCGCACTACAATGAGCAGTTCTTC
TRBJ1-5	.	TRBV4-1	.	CASSQDRGQPQHF	TGCGCCAGCAGCCAAGATAGAGGTCAGCCCCAGCATTTT
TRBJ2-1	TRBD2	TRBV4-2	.	CASSQRTSAGEQFF	TGTGCCAGCAGCCAACGGACTAGCGCGGGTGAGCAGTTCTTC
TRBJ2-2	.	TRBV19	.	CASSIFDMANGELFF	TGTGCCAGTAGTATTTTCGACATGGCTAACGGGGAGCTGTTTTTT
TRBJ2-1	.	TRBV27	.	CASSPVFPHNEQFF	TGTGCCAGCAGTCCGGTTTTCCCTCACAATGAGCAGTTCTTC
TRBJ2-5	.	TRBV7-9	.	CASSLEGQGQETQYF	TGTGCCAGCAGCTTAGAAGGCCAGGGCCAAGAGACCCAGTACTTC
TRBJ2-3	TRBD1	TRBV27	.	CASSGGGQGFFPTDTQYF	TGTGCCAGCAGCGGTGGCGGACAGGGTTTTTTTCCTACGGATACGCAGTATTTT
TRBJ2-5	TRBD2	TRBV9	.	CASSVDGRAGETQYF	TGTGCCAGCAGCGTAGACGGGAGGGCCGGGGAGACCCAGTACTTC
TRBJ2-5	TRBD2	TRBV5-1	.	CASSLRPSGRTPETQYF	TGCGCCAGCAGCCTCAGACCTAGCGGGAGGACCCCAGAGACCCAGTACTTC
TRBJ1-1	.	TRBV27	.	CASSLFYGSANTEAFF	TGTGCCAGCAGTTTATTTTACGGTTCTGCGAACACTGAAGCTTTCTTT
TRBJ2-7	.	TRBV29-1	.	CSVEGSLYREQYF	TGCAGCGTTGAAGGCTCCCTTTATCGGGAGCAGTACTTC
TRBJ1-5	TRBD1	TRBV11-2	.	CASSSDRGLGQPQHF	TGTGCCAGCAGCTCCGACAGGGGTTTGGGTCAGCCCCAGCATTTT
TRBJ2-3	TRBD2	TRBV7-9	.	CASSPTSGAWGTTDTQYF	TGTGCCAGCAGCCCGACTAGCGGGGCATGGGGGACCACAGATACGCAGTATTTT
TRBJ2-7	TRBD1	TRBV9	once	CASSPGTGGEYEQYF	TGTGCCAGCAGCCCGGGGACAGGGGGCGAATACGAGCAGTACTTC
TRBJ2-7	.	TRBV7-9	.	CASSPGWGIYEQYF	TGTGCCAGCAGCCCCGGGTGGGGTATATACGAGCAGTACTTC
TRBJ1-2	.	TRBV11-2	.	CASTTPGSGLAYGYTF	TGTGCCAGCACCACCCCGGGAAGCGGCCTTGCCTATGGCTACACCTTC
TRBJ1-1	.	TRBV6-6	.	CASIGQGPRMNTEAFF	TGTGCCAGCATCGGGCAGGGGCCGAGAATGAACACTGAAGCTTTCTTT
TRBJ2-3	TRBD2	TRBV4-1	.	CASSQVTSGSTDTQYF	TGCGCCAGCAGCCAAGTTACTAGCGGTAGCACAGATACGCAGTATTTT
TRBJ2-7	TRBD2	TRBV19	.	CASSMNSGRANEQYF	TGTGCCAGTAGTATGAATAGCGGGAGGGCCAACGAGCAGTACTTC
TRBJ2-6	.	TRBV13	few	CASSLGEAGANVLTF	TGTGCCAGCAGCTTAGGGGAGGCTGGGGCCAACGTCCTGACTTTC
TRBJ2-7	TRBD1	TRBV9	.	CASSVAGTASYEQYF	TGTGCCAGCAGCGTAGCTGGGACAGCCTCCTACGAGCAGTACTTC
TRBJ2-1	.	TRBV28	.	CASRAHRTTYNEQFF	TGTGCCAGCAGGGCTCACAGGACGACCTACAATGAGCAGTTCTTC
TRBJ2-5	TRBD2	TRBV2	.	CASRSGTSGPQETQYF	TGTGCCAGCAGGTCAGGGACTAGCGGCCCCCAAGAGACCCAGTACTTC
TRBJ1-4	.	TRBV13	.	CASSLATAGSLFF	TGTGCCAGCAGCTTAGCGACGGCGGGGTCACTGTTTTTT
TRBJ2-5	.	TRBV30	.	CAWSETGSGEQYF	TGTGCCTGGAGTGAGACCGGGAGTGGTGAGCAGTACTTC
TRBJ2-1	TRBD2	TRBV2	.	CASSARLADEQFF	TGTGCCAGCAGTGCTCGACTAGCCGATGAGCAGTTCTTC
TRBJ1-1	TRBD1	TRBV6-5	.	CASSTTGGPTEAFF	TGTGCCAGCAGCACTACAGGGGGGCCCACTGAAGCTTTCTTT
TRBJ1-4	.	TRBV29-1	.	CSVEDPGWGNEKLFF	TGCAGCGTTGAAGATCCTGGGTGGGGTAATGAAAAACTGTTTTTT
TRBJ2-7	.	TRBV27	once	CASRLSPGRSEQYF	TGTGCCAGCAGGTTGTCCCCCGGTCGCTCCGAGCAGTACTTC
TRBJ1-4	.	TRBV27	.	CASSSYPTNEKLFF	TGTGCCAGCAGTTCTTATCCAACTAATGAAAAACTGTTTTTT
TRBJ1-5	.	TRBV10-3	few	CAISEGQTNQPQHF	TGTGCCATCAGTGAGGGGCAGACAAATCAGCCCCAGCATTTT
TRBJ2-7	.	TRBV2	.	CASSDRLLREQYF	TGTGCCAGCAGTGACAGATTACTACGAGAGCAGTACTTC
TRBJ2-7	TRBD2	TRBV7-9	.	CASSSPSGRVPYEQYF	TGTGCCAGCAGCTCGCCTAGCGGGAGGGTTCCCTACGAGCAGTACTTC
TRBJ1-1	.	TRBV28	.	CASSLSYTEAFF	TGTGCCAGCAGTTTGTCGTACACTGAAGCTTTCTTT
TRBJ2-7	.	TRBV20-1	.	CSARGSYEQYF	TGCAGTGCTAGAGGCTCCTACGAGCAGTACTTC
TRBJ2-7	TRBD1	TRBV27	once	CASSLQGAYEQYF	TGTGCCAGCAGTTTACAGGGGGCCTACGAGCAGTACTTC
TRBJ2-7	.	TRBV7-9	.	CASSSRGEYEQYF	TGTGCCAGCAGCTCCAGGGGGGAGTACGAGCAGTACTTC
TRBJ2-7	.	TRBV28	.	CASSKGGTYEQYF	TGTGCCAGCAGTAAAGGGGGGACCTACGAGCAGTACTTC
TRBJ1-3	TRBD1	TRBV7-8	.	CASSTQGGGNTIYF	TGTGCCAGCAGCACCCAGGGGGGTGGTAACACCATATATTTT
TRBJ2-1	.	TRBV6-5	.	CASSYSLAGWDEQFF	TGTGCCAGCAGTTACTCGTTGGCAGGGTGGGATGAGCAGTTCTTC